This TCR beta chain came from a study of T cell changes during pregnancy in multiple sclerosis. Looked up from germline, CDR1 is SGHTA and CDR2 is FQGNSA. This CDR3 is 13 amino acids long. The ends were cut back, 4 bases at V and 6 bases at J, with 12 bases in the middle. Sequencing was performed with immunoSEQ multiplex PCR; in TCRdb, only in-frame clones are kept and a portion is missing. The table lists 65,000 to 90,000 clones, roughly nine tenths of them singletons. The source is a female donor in good health, serving as a control in a pregnancy study. Some clones in this sample may be carry-over from other donors' samples. The gene calls are TRBV7-2 and TRBJ2-5; maybe TRBD1 (6 bases). Specimen: PBMCs, collected in the first trimester of pregnancy. The chain's CDR3 is CASSSSGGQTQYF. The DNA for the CDR3 is TGTGCCAGCAGCTCCTCTGGGGGCCAGACCCAGTACTTC. The full variable domain, rest sourced from reference TRBV7-2 and TRBJ2-5, is GAGVSQSPSNKVTEKGKDVELRCDPISGHTALYWYRQSLGQGLEFLIYFQGNSAPDKSGLPSDRFSAERTGGSVSTLTIQRTQQEDSAVYLCASSSSGGQTQYFGPGTRLLVL.